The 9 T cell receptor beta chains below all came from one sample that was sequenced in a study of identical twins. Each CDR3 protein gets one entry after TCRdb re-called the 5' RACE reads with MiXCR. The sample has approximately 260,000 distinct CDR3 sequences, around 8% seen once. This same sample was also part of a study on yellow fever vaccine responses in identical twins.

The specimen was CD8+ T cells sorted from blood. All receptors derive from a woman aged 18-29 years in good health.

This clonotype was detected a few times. The CDR3 nucleotides read TGCGCCAGCAGCCAAGTGGCTGGACAGGGGGCAGATACGCAGTATTTT. Its translation: CASSQVAGQGADTQYF. The rearrangement links TRBV4-3 to TRBJ2-3; 10 positions match TRBD1. The junction had 5 bases not matched to a gene; V was cut back by 1 base and J by 4 bases. CDR1 and CDR2 (germline): LGHNA, YSLEER. The CDR3 is 16 residues long.

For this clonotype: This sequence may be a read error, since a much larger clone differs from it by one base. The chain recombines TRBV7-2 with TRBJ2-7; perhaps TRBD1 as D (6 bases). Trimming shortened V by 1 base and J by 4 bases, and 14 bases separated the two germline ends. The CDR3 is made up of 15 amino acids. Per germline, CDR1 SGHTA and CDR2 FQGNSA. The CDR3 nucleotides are TGTGCCAGCAGCTTAGTGGGGACAAATTATTACGAGCAGTACTTC. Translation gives CASSLVGTNYYEQYF.

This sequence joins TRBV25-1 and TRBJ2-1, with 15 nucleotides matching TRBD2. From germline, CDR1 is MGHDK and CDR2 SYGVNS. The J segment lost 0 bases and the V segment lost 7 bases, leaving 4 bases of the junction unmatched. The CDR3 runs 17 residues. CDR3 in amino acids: CASTRTSGGASYNEQFF. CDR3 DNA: TGTGCCAGCACTAGGACTAGCGGGGGGGCCTCCTACAATGAGCAGTTCTTC. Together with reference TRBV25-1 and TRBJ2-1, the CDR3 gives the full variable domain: EADIYQTPRYLVIGTGKKITLECSQTMGHDKMYWYQQDPGMELHLIHYSYGVNSTEKGDLSSESTVSRIRTEHFPLTLESARPSHTSQYLCASTRTSGGASYNEQFFGPGTRLTVL.

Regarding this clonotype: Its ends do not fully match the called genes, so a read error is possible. The CDR3 coding sequence is TGTGCCTGGAGTTTCGGACAGCACCAAGAGACCAAGTACTTC. Translated, it gives CAWSFGQHQETKYF. The rearrangement uses TRBV30 and TRBJ2-5; D possibly corresponds to TRBD1 (6 bases). CDR3 size: 14 residues. CDR1 is GTSNPN and CDR2 is SVGIG in the germline V gene (reference sequence).

The CDR3 sequence: CASSQGSVYQETQYF. The CDR3 DNA reads as TGTGCCAGCAGCCAAGGCTCTGTGTACCAAGAGACCCAGTACTTC. The rearrangement links TRBV3-1 to TRBJ2-5, with D uncertain. Germline lookup yields CDR1 LGHDT and CDR2 YNNKEL (reference sequence). V lost 1 base and J lost 0, with 9 bases in between. The CDR3 is 15 amino acids.

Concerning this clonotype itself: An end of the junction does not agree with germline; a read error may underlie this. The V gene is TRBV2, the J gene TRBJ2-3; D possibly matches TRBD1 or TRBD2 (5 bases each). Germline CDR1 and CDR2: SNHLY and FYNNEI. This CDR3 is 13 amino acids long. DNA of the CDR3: TGTGCCAGCATTGGGGGAGTGGCAGATACGCAGAATTTT. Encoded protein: CASIGGVADTQNF.

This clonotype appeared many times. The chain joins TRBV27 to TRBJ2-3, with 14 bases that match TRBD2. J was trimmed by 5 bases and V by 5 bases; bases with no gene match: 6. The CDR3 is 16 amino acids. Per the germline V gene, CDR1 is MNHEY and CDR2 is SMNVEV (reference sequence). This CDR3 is CASSMTSGGARDTQYF. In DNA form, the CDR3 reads TGTGCCAGCAGTATGACTAGCGGGGGGGCCAGAGATACGCAGTATTTT.

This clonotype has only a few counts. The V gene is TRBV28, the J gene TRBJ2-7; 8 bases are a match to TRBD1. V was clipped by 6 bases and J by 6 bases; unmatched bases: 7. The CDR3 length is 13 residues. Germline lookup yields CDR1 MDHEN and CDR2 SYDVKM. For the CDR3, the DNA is TGTGCCAGCAGCTGGACAGGGTCCGGCGAGCAGTACTTC. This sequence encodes CASSWTGSGEQYF.

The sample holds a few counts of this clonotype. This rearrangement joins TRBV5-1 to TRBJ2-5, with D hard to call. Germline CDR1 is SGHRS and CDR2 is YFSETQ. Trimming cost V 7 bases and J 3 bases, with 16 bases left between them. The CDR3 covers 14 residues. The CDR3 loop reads CASGESPQEETQYF. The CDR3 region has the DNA TGCGCCAGCGGAGAGTCCCCTCAGGAAGAGACCCAGTACTTC.